The 23 T cell receptor beta chains listed next were all sequenced from one sample in a study of blood T cell repertoires in COVID-19. Clones were read by immunoSEQ multiplex PCR, and TCRdb kept only the in-frame ones, dropping some. The sample holds 130,000 to 150,000 clones, roughly 80% seen once. Sequencing was done on a sample of peripheral blood. The receptors here all came from a woman older than 75 with acute or convalescent COVID-19.

The J gene is TRBJ1-5, the V gene TRBV6-2 or TRBV6-3, with 9 bases identical to TRBD1. The germline gives CDR1 MNHEY, CDR2 SVGEGT. J gave up 3 bases and V 5 bases, and 2 bases lay outside the gene matches. The CDR3 extends over 14 amino acids. CDR3 sequence reads: CASSGQGTNQPQHF. The CDR3 DNA sequence: TGTGCCAGCAGTGGACAGGGGACCAATCAGCCCCAGCATTTT.

V is TRBV9 and J is TRBJ1-4; D call uncertain. Trimming removed 0 bases at V and 8 bases at J, with 14 bases between. From germline, CDR1 is SGDLS and CDR2 YYNGEE. The CDR3 is 15 residues long. CDR3 in DNA: TGTGCCAGCAGCGTAGGGTCAGTCGCTCAGGAAAAACTGTTTTTT. Its translation is CASSVGSVAQEKLFF.

The chain links TRBV7-9 to TRBJ2-5; 8 nucleotides match TRBD1. V lost 5 bases and J lost 1; bases outside the gene matches: 9. This CDR3 is 16 amino acids long. CDR1 is SEHNR and CDR2 is FQNEAQ in the germline V gene (reference sequence). DNA for the CDR3: TGTGCCAGCAGCCCAGGACAGGGACCCCTCCAAGAGACCCAGTACTTC. Protein product: CASSPGQGPLQETQYF.

Only a few counts were recorded for this clone. The chain couples TRBV9 to TRBJ1-1, with a possible D match to TRBD1 (5 bases). V lost 0 bases, J lost 5 bases, and 14 bases lay in between. Germline V lookup: CDR1 SGDLS, CDR2 YYNGEE. This CDR3 contains 15 residues. CDR3 nucleotide sequence: TGTGCCAGCAGCGTAGAGGTAGGGGAGGGTACTGAAGCTTTCTTT. It codes for CASSVEVGEGTEAFF.

The J gene is TRBJ1-1, the V gene TRBV6-5; 9 bases fit TRBD1. After removal of 8 bases from V and 3 bases from J, the junction contained 4 bases not matched to a gene. Germline CDR1 is MNHEY and CDR2 is SVGAGI. CDR3 length equals 13 residues. The CDR3 is CASYRDRDTEAFF. For the CDR3, the DNA is TGTGCCAGCTACCGGGACAGGGACACTGAAGCTTTCTTT.

The rearrangement uses TRBV6-6 and TRBJ1-3; the D is unclear. Germline values: CDR1 MNHNY, CDR2 SVGAGI (reference sequence). V lost 8 bases and J lost 2, with 16 bases in between. This CDR3 comprises 15 residues. The DNA for the CDR3 is TGTGCCAGCCGCTCCCACCATGGCACTGGAAACACCATATATTTT. Residues: CASRSHHGTGNTIYF.

The chain carries TRBV27 and TRBJ1-1, with 7 bases fitting TRBD1. CDR1 is MNHEY and CDR2 is SMNVEV in the germline V gene (reference sequence). J was trimmed by 8 bases and V by 4 bases; bases with no gene match: 10. This CDR3 region has 14 residues. The CDR3 is CASSSLKGQPEAFF. The DNA of the CDR3 is TGTGCCAGCAGTTCCCTCAAGGGACAGCCCGAAGCTTTCTTT.

The V call is TRBV5-1, the J call TRBJ2-2, with 10 bases matching TRBD1. This CDR3 is built from 16 residues. CDR1 and CDR2 from the germline V gene are SGHRS and YFSETQ. Trimming cost V 5 bases and J 4 bases; bases outside gene matches: 8. CDR3: CASSYSGTGATGELFF. Here the CDR3 DNA reads TGCGCCAGCAGTTACTCCGGGACAGGGGCCACCGGGGAGCTGTTTTTT.

This clone was seen only a few times. CDR3 sequence: CSARGVTEAFF. The CDR3 nucleotides are TGCAGTGCTAGGGGCGTCACTGAAGCTTTCTTT. This chain links TRBV20-1 with TRBJ1-1; D is unclear. Trimming shortened V by 3 bases and J by 4 bases, and 6 bases separated the two germline ends. The CDR3 runs to 11 residues. CDR1 and CDR2 from the germline V gene are DFQATT and SNEGSKA (reference sequence).

The chain has TRBV6-2 or TRBV6-3 and TRBJ1-6; no firm D call. The CDR3 extends over 13 amino acids. The germline CDR1 and CDR2 sequences are MNHEY and SVGEGT. Trimming took 0 bases from V and 11 from J, leaving 8 bases between them. CDR3 sequence (DNA): TGTGCCAGCAGTTACTCGACTCGACCACCCCTCCACTTT. Translating it yields CASSYSTRPPLHF.

This clone was seen a few times. The chain joins TRBV18 to TRBJ1-1; D is unclear. Germline V CDR1 and CDR2: KGHSH, LQKENI. CDR3 length: 14 residues. V lost 6 bases, J lost 0 bases, and 11 bases lay in between. CDR3: CASSLRQLNTEAFF. The CDR3 DNA is TGTGCCAGCTCGCTCAGACAATTGAACACTGAAGCTTTCTTT.

This clone was seen many times. The chain is built from TRBV27 and TRBJ1-5, with 10 bases fitting TRBD1. V shed 6 bases and J 6 bases; nucleotides not matched to a gene: 5. The CDR3 is made up of 14 amino acids. Germline V gene lookup returns CDR1 MNHEY and CDR2 SMNVEV (reference sequence). The CDR3 here is CASRDRGLGQPQHF. The CDR3 DNA sequence: TGTGCCAGCAGGGACAGGGGGTTAGGTCAGCCCCAGCATTTT.

V is TRBV5-4 and J is TRBJ1-1; the match to TRBD1 covers 7 bases. The CDR3 is 15 amino acids. The junction had 8 bases not matched to a gene; V was cut back by 1 base and J by 5 bases. Germline V gives CDR1 SGHNT, CDR2 YYREEE (reference sequence). The CDR3 sequence is CASSLRGGARTEAFF. The CDR3 nucleotides read TGTGCCAGCAGCTTGAGAGGGGGCGCTAGAACTGAAGCTTTCTTT.

This chain links TRBV7-9 with TRBJ1-1; 9 positions agree with TRBD1. The CDR3 contains 15 residues. Trimming cost V 5 bases and J 6 bases; bases outside gene matches: 10. Germline V CDR1 and CDR2: SEHNR, FQNEAQ (reference sequence). CDR3 amino acids: CASSRMGQGTAEAFF. In nucleotides, the CDR3 is TGTGCCAGCAGCCGCATGGGACAGGGAACGGCTGAAGCTTTCTTT.

The chain uses TRBV19 and TRBJ2-5; 13 nucleotides match TRBD2. The V segment lost 6 bases and the J segment 7 bases; nucleotides outside the gene matches: 11. The germline gives CDR1 LNHDA, CDR2 SQIVND (reference sequence). The CDR3 spans 16 residues. The CDR3 loop reads CASSPTSGGASGTQYF. The CDR3 DNA is TGTGCCAGTAGCCCTACTAGCGGGGGGGCCTCCGGGACCCAGTACTTC. The whole variable domain, remainder taken from reference TRBV19 and TRBJ2-5, is DGGITQSPKYLFRKEGQNVTLSCEQNLNHDAMYWYRQDPGQGLRLIYYSQIVNDFQKGDIAEGYSVSREKKESFPLTVTSAQKNPTAFYLCASSPTSGGASGTQYFGPGTRLLVL.

The chain joins TRBV7-3 to TRBJ2-3; no clear D. Germline CDR1 SGHTA, CDR2 FQGTGA. Trimming took off 5 bases at V and 2 bases at J, with 5 bases between the two ends. CDR3 length: 12 residues. The DNA of the CDR3 is TGTGCCAGCAGCCAAAACACAGATACGCAGTATTTT. Translating gives CASSQNTDTQYF.

The genes are TRBV7-2 and TRBJ2-1; 7 bases fit TRBD2. In germline, CDR1 is SGHTA, CDR2 FQGNSA. This CDR3 region has 13 residues. J lost 6 bases, V lost 4 bases, and 3 bases had no gene match. The CDR3 reads CASSSAGLNEQFF. Here the CDR3 DNA reads TGTGCCAGCAGCTCAGCGGGGCTCAATGAGCAGTTCTTC. The full variable domain, in which reference TRBV7-2 and TRBJ2-1 provide the parts outside the CDR3, is GAGVSQSPSNKVTEKGKDVELRCDPISGHTALYWYRQSLGQGLEFLIYFQGNSAPDKSGLPSDRFSAERTGGSVSTLTIQRTQQEDSAVYLCASSSAGLNEQFFGPGTRLTVL.

The chain combines TRBV5-1 with TRBJ1-4; possibly TRBD1 for D (5 bases). CDR1 SGHRS and CDR2 YFSETQ come from the germline V gene. The ends were cut back, 0 bases at V and 8 bases at J, with 17 bases in the middle. The CDR3 loop spans 16 amino acids. The DNA of the CDR3 is TGCGCCAGCAGCTTGGGAGAGGGACTGAAAGAGGAAAAACTGTTTTTT. Its translation: CASSLGEGLKEEKLFF.

The rearrangement uses TRBV12-5 and TRBJ1-1; 7 bases are a match to TRBD1. Germline CDR1 LGHNT, CDR2 FRNRAP. The V segment lost 9 bases and the J segment 1 base; nucleotides outside the gene matches: 5. The CDR3 spans 13 residues. The CDR3 spells CASMGQTNTEAFF. The CDR3 DNA reads as TGTGCTAGCATGGGACAGACGAACACTGAAGCTTTCTTT.

This sequence joins TRBV11-1 and TRBJ2-3; 8 bases line up with TRBD1. The CDR3 consists of 16 residues. The germline gives CDR1 SGHAT, CDR2 FQDESV (reference sequence). V dropped 6 bases and J dropped 0; count of bases not matched to a gene: 8. The CDR3 region is CASRTPGQASTDTQYF. The CDR3 DNA is TGTGCCAGCAGAACCCCGGGACAGGCTAGCACAGATACGCAGTATTTT.

The chain employs TRBV7-9 and TRBJ1-5; perhaps TRBD1 as D (6 bases). CDR3 length: 16 residues. CDR1 is SEHNR and CDR2 is FQNEAQ in the germline V gene (reference sequence). The ends were cut back, 9 bases at V and 0 bases at J, with 18 bases in the middle. The CDR3 protein is CASGKGVAYSNQPQHF. CDR3 sequence (DNA): TGTGCCAGTGGCAAGGGGGTTGCCTATAGCAATCAGCCCCAGCATTTT.

The genes are TRBV7-2 and TRBJ2-3; a possible D gene is TRBD2 (5 bases). CDR1 is SGHTA and CDR2 is FQGNSA in the germline V gene. Deletions cut 1 base from V and 0 bases from J, with 14 bases between. This CDR3 is built from 17 residues. The DNA for the CDR3 is TGTGCCAGCAGCTTAGAATCCCCTAGCAGAAGCACAGATACGCAGTATTTT. Protein sequence: CASSLESPSRSTDTQYF.

The chain has TRBV27 and TRBJ2-7; 7 bases match TRBD1. V lost 5 bases and J lost 7; bases outside the gene matches: 20. Germline CDR1 MNHEY, CDR2 SMNVEV (reference sequence). The CDR3 covers 17 residues. CDR3 coding DNA: TGTGCCAGCAGTCTGCAACAGACCGGGACAGAATTTTTTGAGCAGTACTTC. This codes for CASSLQQTGTEFFEQYF.